Listed here are 20 T cell receptor beta chains from one sample, sequenced in a study of blood T cells in healthy people across ages. Using a J-beta primer mix together with a sample-barcoded 5' primer, a second PCR was run for about 6 to 11 cycles. Each CDR3 protein is one row after TCRdb ran MiXCR on the 5' RACE reads. The sample has fewer than 950,000 distinct CDR3 sequences; about 53% are singletons. The sequencing sample was made of blood. These receptors originate from an older man in good health.

The chain combines TRBV2 with TRBJ2-5; 10 bases line up with TRBD1. Trimming removed 2 bases from V and 1 base from J; junction bases left unmatched: 4. CDR3 size: 16 residues. CDR1 is SNHLY and CDR2 is FYNNEI in the germline V gene. The CDR3 coding sequence is TGTGCCAGCAGTGAATGGGGACAGGGGCTCCAAGAGACCCAGTACTTC. It yields the protein CASSEWGQGLQETQYF. The variable domain in full, with the rest retrieved from reference TRBV2 and TRBJ2-5, is EPEVTQTPSHQVTQMGQEVILRCVPISNHLYFYWYRQILGQKVEFLVSFYNNEISEKSEIFDDQFSVERPDGSNFTLKIRSTKLEDSAMYFCASSEWGQGLQETQYFGPGTRLLVL.

In this sample, this clonotype turned up a few times. V and J are TRBV27 and TRBJ2-7; 9 nucleotides agree with TRBD2. Per the germline V gene, CDR1 is MNHEY and CDR2 is SMNVEV (reference sequence). The CDR3 is 15 residues long. V lost 7 bases, J lost 4 bases, and 11 bases stayed unmatched. CDR3 residues: CASNRLAGNAYEQYF. The CDR3, as DNA: TGTGCCAGCAATCGGCTAGCGGGAAATGCGTACGAGCAGTACTTC.

This chain uses TRBV18 with TRBJ1-2; a weak D match, TRBD1 (5 bases). Germline V gene sequence: CDR1 KGHSH, CDR2 LQKENI. The CDR3 sequence is 13 residues long. Trimming removed 0 bases from V and 7 bases from J, with 9 bases in between. The CDR3 region is CASSPPGQPGYTF. The CDR3 DNA is TGTGCCAGCTCACCACCGGGGCAGCCTGGCTACACCTTC.

This clonotype was recorded many times. This chain links TRBV4-2 with TRBJ2-7; D uncertain. Trimming cost V 4 bases and J 5 bases, with 12 bases left between them. Germline V gives CDR1 LGHNA, CDR2 YNFKEQ. The CDR3 has 13 residues. CDR3 loop: CASSLRPLDEQYF. DNA for the CDR3: TGTGCCAGCAGCCTTCGCCCACTCGACGAGCAGTACTTC.

Regarding this clonotype: The junction departs from the called germline gene at one end, perhaps through a read error. The J gene is TRBJ2-6, the V gene TRBV12-3 or TRBV12-4, with D maybe TRBD1 (5 bases). CDR3 length: 16 amino acids. This CDR3 reads CASSPTWGGGANVLTF. As DNA, the CDR3 is TGTGCTAGCAGTCCCACATGGGGCGGCGGGGCCAACGTCCTGACTTTC.

There are a few counts of this clonotype. The chain uses TRBV11-2 and TRBJ2-6, with a tentative D call TRBD2 (7 bases). This CDR3 contains 18 residues. V dropped 5 bases and J dropped 0 bases, with 17 bases sitting between them. The germline V gene encodes CDR1 SGHAT and CDR2 FQNNGV. The CDR3 sequence is CASSPKGGSNSGANVLTF. In DNA, the CDR3 is TGTGCCAGCAGCCCTAAGGGGGGGAGTAACTCTGGGGCCAACGTCCTGACTTTC. The variable domain in full, with the rest retrieved from reference TRBV11-2 and TRBJ2-6, is EAGVAQSPRYKIIEKRQSVAFWCNPISGHATLYWYQQILGQGPKLLIQFQNNGVVDDSQLPKDRFSAERLKGVDSTLKIQPAKLEDSAVYLCASSPKGGSNSGANVLTFGAGSRLTVL.

The chain has TRBV4-2 and TRBJ2-7; the match to TRBD1 covers 9 bases. The CDR3 has 17 residues. In germline, CDR1 is LGHNA, CDR2 YNFKEQ. Trimming at V came to 4 bases and at J to 6 bases, leaving 16 bases not matched to a gene. The CDR3 DNA reads TGTGCCAGCAGCCGGTACAGCGTGGGGACAGGGTATCGCGAGCAGTACTTC. Translated, it gives CASSRYSVGTGYREQYF.

V gene TRBV7-3 combines with J gene TRBJ2-1; D gene unclear. This CDR3 comprises 15 residues. Germline V gene data show CDR1 as SGHTA and CDR2 as FQGTGA. Trimming left V 5 bases short and J 8 bases short, with 19 bases between. The CDR3 DNA follows: TGTGCCAGCAGCCTATATAGCACCTCCGGATATGAGCAGTTCTTC. Its protein product is CASSLYSTSGYEQFF.

This clonotype was observed a handful of times. The rearrangement links TRBV10-3 to TRBJ2-5; D perhaps matches TRBD2 (6 bases). Germline V lookup: CDR1 ENHRY, CDR2 SYGVKD. This CDR3 has 14 amino acids. V gave up 11 bases and J gave up 5 bases, with 21 bases separating them. The CDR3 is CASVRGLIEETQYF. DNA of the CDR3: TGTGCCTCGGTACGAGGACTAATTGAGGAGACCCAGTACTTC.

V and J are TRBV20-1 and TRBJ1-1, with a tentative D call TRBD1 (5 bases). The V gene's germline CDR1 is DFQATT and CDR2 SNEGSKA (reference sequence). V was trimmed by 3 bases and J by 4 bases, leaving 15 bases between them. The CDR3 length is 14 residues. CDR3: CSARYGGGGTEAFF. The CDR3 nucleotides read TGCAGTGCTAGGTATGGGGGGGGAGGCACTGAAGCTTTCTTT.

The chain links TRBV15 to TRBJ2-1, with D possibly TRBD2 on 5 matching bases. Germline V gives CDR1 LNHNV, CDR2 YYDKDF (reference sequence). The CDR3 is 15 amino acids. V shed 2 bases and J shed 1 base, with 9 bases lying between them. The CDR3 bases are TGTGCCACCAGCAGAACTCGGGATTCCTACAATGAGCAGTTCTTC. This sequence encodes CATSRTRDSYNEQFF.

This chain links TRBV27 with TRBJ2-3; TRBD2 might be the D (6 bases). From germline, CDR1 is MNHEY and CDR2 SMNVEV (reference sequence). The CDR3 loop spans 18 amino acids. V was trimmed by 5 bases and J by 14 bases, leaving 35 bases between them. CDR3 residues: CASSPPGTLIGAARDAYF. The CDR3 nucleotides are TGTGCCAGCAGTCCTCCCGGGACTCTTATCGGGGCTGCCAGAGACGCGTATTTT.

CDR3 amino acids: CASSVGGRGNTIYF. The CDR3 DNA follows: TGTGCCAGCAGCGTAGGGGGCAGGGGAAACACCATATATTTT. The rearrangement uses TRBV9 and TRBJ1-3, with a possible D match to TRBD1 (5 bases). This CDR3 region has 14 residues. V lost 0 bases and J 4 bases, leaving 8 bases between the germline ends. Germline-derived CDR1 and CDR2 are SGDLS and YYNGEE.

This clonotype is a singleton in its sample. The V call is TRBV3-1, the J call TRBJ2-4; the D gene is possibly TRBD1 (6 bases). Near its end, the DNA agrees better with TRBJ2-7, so the J call may be wrong. From germline, CDR1 is LGHDT and CDR2 YNNKEL (reference sequence). There are 15 residues in the CDR3. CDR3 loop: CASSQDPGHHYEQYF. CDR3 nucleotides: TGTGCCAGCAGCCAAGATCCGGGACATCACTACGAGCAGTACTTC.

The V and J genes are TRBV18 and TRBJ2-2; the D gene could be TRBD1 or TRBD2 (5 bases each). The germline V and J ends were trimmed by 8 bases and 7 bases, with 11 bases remaining between them. CDR3 length: 12 amino acids. Germline V gene lookup returns CDR1 KGHSH and CDR2 LQKENI. DNA of the CDR3: TGTGCCAGCGCACGGGACGACGGGGAGCTGTTTTTT. Translation: CASARDDGELFF.

A word on this clonotype: Given a much more abundant clone one base away, this may be a read error. The rearrangement uses TRBV16 and TRBJ2-7; 7 bases fit TRBD1. Germline CDR1 is KGHSY and CDR2 is FQNENV. CDR3 length equals 13 residues. The CDR3 region has the DNA TGTGCCAGCAGCCGACAGGGTGGGTACGGGCAGTACTTC. The encoded protein is CASSRQGGYGQYF.

Regarding this clonotype: A much larger clone sits a single nucleotide away, making a read error possible. The J gene is TRBJ2-2, the V gene TRBV29-1; D is undetermined. The CDR3 extends over 12 amino acids. In germline, CDR1 is SQVTM, CDR2 ANQGSEA. The CDR3: CSVRSNAGELFF. The CDR3 bases are TGCAGCGTTCGGTCGAACGCCGGGGAGCTGTTTTTT.

The gene calls are TRBV9 and TRBJ2-3; unclear D gene. The CDR3 extends over 14 amino acids. The germline V gene has CDR1 SGDLS and CDR2 YYNGEE. Between the trimmed V and J ends, which lost 0 bases and 3 bases, there was a span of 8 bases. The DNA of the CDR3 is TGTGCCAGCAGCGTAGCTAGGCAAACAGATACGCAGTATTTT. Its protein is CASSVARQTDTQYF.

V is TRBV30 and J is TRBJ2-5; D is tentatively TRBD1 or TRBD2 (5 bases each). V was shortened by 5 bases and J by 9 bases, with 10 bases between the two germline ends. The CDR3 runs 10 residues. Germline-derived CDR1 and CDR2 are GTSNPN and SVGIG (reference sequence). CDR3 bases: TGTGCCTGGGGGGACGAATCCCAGTACTTC. This sequence encodes CAWGDESQYF.

The V call is TRBV7-2, the J call TRBJ2-7, with a tentative D call TRBD1 (5 bases). Germline V CDR1 and CDR2: SGHTA, FQGNSA. The CDR3 consists of 17 residues. Trimming left V 0 bases short and J 0 bases short, with 15 bases between. CDR3 nucleotides: TGTGCCAGCAGCTTAGCCCGACAGCGAGTTACCTCCTACGAGCAGTACTTC. Its translation is CASSLARQRVTSYEQYF. The full variable domain, with the rest looked up from reference TRBV7-2 and TRBJ2-7, is GAGVSQSPSNKVTEKGKDVELRCDPISGHTALYWYRQSLGQGLEFLIYFQGNSAPDKSGLPSDRFSAERTGGSVSTLTIQRTQQEDSAVYLCASSLARQRVTSYEQYFGPGTRLTVT.